A single sample is the source of the 13 T cell receptor beta chains below, sequenced in a study of T cells in Graves' hyperthyroidism and ophthalmopathy. The CDR3 regions of TCR beta were amplified from RNA transcripts. Primed by the HTBI set, a first-round RT-PCR was run on the TCR CDR3. TCRdb redid the calling of the multiplex PCR reads with MiXCR, one entry per CDR3 protein. The sample contains around 520,000 distinct CDR3 sequences, roughly 14% of which appear only once. Sequencing was done on a sample of blood. The receptor set was obtained from a woman between 18 and 30 years old with Graves' hyperthyroidism.

This clonotype was recorded a few times. This chain links TRBV9 with TRBJ2-1, with TRBD2 identical over 8 bases. J lost 7 bases, V lost 3 bases, and 3 bases had no gene match. The CDR3 consists of 13 residues. CDR1 SGDLS and CDR2 YYNGEE come from the germline V gene. The CDR3 protein is CASSAGTSNEQFF. The CDR3 DNA reads TGTGCCAGCAGCGCCGGGACTAGTAATGAGCAGTTCTTC. The full variable domain, rest sourced from reference TRBV9 and TRBJ2-1, is DSGVTQTPKHLITATGQRVTLRCSPRSGDLSVYWYQQSLDQGLQFLIQYYNGEERAKGNILERFSAQQFPDLHSELNLSSLELGDSALYFCASSAGTSNEQFFGPGTRLTVL.

In this sample, this clonotype turned up many times. This chain uses TRBV20-1 with TRBJ2-1; D gene ambiguous. This CDR3 has 13 amino acids. Germline V gene sequence: CDR1 DFQATT, CDR2 SNEGSKA (reference sequence). Trimming took off 5 bases at V and 6 bases at J, with 14 bases between the two ends. In nucleotides, the CDR3 is TGCAGTGCTTCGACGGGTTCAGGCAATGAGCAGTTCTTC. Translating gives CSASTGSGNEQFF.

This chain joins TRBV19 and TRBJ1-1, with a possible D match to TRBD1 (5 bases). In germline, CDR1 is LNHDA, CDR2 SQIVND (reference sequence). V was pared by 9 bases and J by 0 bases, with 11 bases between. This CDR3 region has 13 residues. The CDR3 protein is CASDRGLNTEAFF. The CDR3 coding sequence is TGTGCCAGCGATAGGGGCCTGAACACTGAAGCTTTCTTT.

This chain connects TRBV5-6 to TRBJ2-1; the D call may be TRBD1 or TRBD2 (6 bases each). The germline V gene has CDR1 SGHDT and CDR2 YYEEEE. Trimming took 0 bases from V and 4 from J, leaving 11 bases between them. The CDR3 consists of 15 residues. The CDR3 region has the DNA TGTGCCAGCAGCTTGGGATGGGGGGCGTACAATGAGCAGTTCTTC. It codes for CASSLGWGAYNEQFF.

The rearrangement uses TRBV30 and TRBJ2-7; maybe TRBD1 (6 bases). This CDR3 has 13 residues. Germline V gene sequence: CDR1 GTSNPN, CDR2 SVGIG (reference sequence). Trimming stripped 3 bases from V and 3 bases from J, with 12 bases between. CDR3 protein: CAWSRGLRYEQYF. The CDR3 coding sequence is TGTGCCTGGAGCAGGGGATTACGCTACGAGCAGTACTTC.

Written as DNA, the CDR3 is TGCAGTGCTAGCCCCAGGGGGATCGGTGATTCACCCCTCCACTTT. It specifies CSASPRGIGDSPLHF. The J gene is TRBJ1-6, the V gene TRBV20-1, with 7 nucleotides matching TRBD1. The junction had 10 bases not matched to a gene; V was cut back by 3 bases and J by 8 bases. This CDR3 region has 15 residues. CDR1 DFQATT and CDR2 SNEGSKA come from the germline V gene (reference sequence).

This clonotype was found many times. J is TRBJ1-1 and V is TRBV27, with TRBD1 matching over 7 bases. The V and J ends lost 8 bases and 8 bases, in that order; junction bases with no gene match: 14. Germline V CDR1 and CDR2: MNHEY, SMNVEV (reference sequence). The length of the CDR3 is 14 residues. The CDR3 here is CASATRWDSDEAFF. The CDR3 DNA reads as TGTGCCAGCGCAACCCGTTGGGACAGTGACGAAGCTTTCTTT.

On this clonotype itself: A read error may produce the germline difference seen at one junction end. The J gene is TRBJ1-5, the V gene TRBV14; D is undetermined. Germline CDR1 reads SGHDN; CDR2 reads FVKESK. This CDR3 has 16 residues. CDR3: CASSQEKREINRPQHF. CDR3 in DNA: TGTGCCAGCAGCCAAGAAAAACGAGAGATCAATCGGCCCCAGCATTTT. Full variable domain (rest looked up from reference TRBV14 and TRBJ1-5): EAGVTQFPSHSVIEKGQTVTLRCDPISGHDNLYWYRRVMGKEIKFLLHFVKESKQDESGMPNNRFLAERTGGTYSTLKVQPAELEDSGVYFCASSQEKREINRPQHFGDGTRLSIL.

This clonotype was detected ten times or more. The V call is TRBV2, the J call TRBJ2-2; 11 nucleotides agree with TRBD2. CDR3 size: 15 residues. Trimming took 8 bases from V and 6 from J; bases not matched to a gene: 8. The V gene's germline CDR1 is SNHLY and CDR2 FYNNEI. The CDR3 reads CASGKLAGASGELFF. The CDR3 nucleotides read TGTGCCAGCGGTAAACTAGCGGGAGCGTCCGGGGAGCTGTTTTTT.

There are many counts of this clonotype. The chain is built from TRBV3-1 and TRBJ2-5, with D perhaps TRBD1 (6 bases). The CDR3 totals 17 residues. The V and J ends lost 0 bases and 5 bases respectively, with 19 bases between them. Germline V gene sequence: CDR1 LGHDT, CDR2 YNNKEL (reference sequence). The CDR3 DNA reads TGTGCCAGCAGCCAAGAACCTGACAGGACGGGTCGCGAGACCCAGTACTTC. This translates into CASSQEPDRTGRETQYF.

This sequence joins TRBV9 and TRBJ2-1; TRBD1 might be the D (6 bases). The CDR3 spans 14 residues. The V end lost 2 bases, the J end lost 8 bases, and 14 bases lay between the germline ends. CDR1 SGDLS and CDR2 YYNGEE come from the germline V gene. CDR3 protein: CASSVTGKNYEQFF. CDR3 coding DNA: TGTGCCAGCAGCGTCACAGGGAAGAATTATGAGCAGTTCTTC. The variable domain in full, with the rest retrieved from reference TRBV9 and TRBJ2-1, is DSGVTQTPKHLITATGQRVTLRCSPRSGDLSVYWYQQSLDQGLQFLIQYYNGEERAKGNILERFSAQQFPDLHSELNLSSLELGDSALYFCASSVTGKNYEQFFGPGTRLTVL.

This chain joins TRBV10-1 and TRBJ2-1, with D tentatively TRBD1 or TRBD2 (6 bases each). Per germline, CDR1 WNHNN and CDR2 SYGVQD (reference sequence). Trimming cost V 2 bases and J 5 bases, with 13 bases left between them. The CDR3 is 15 amino acids. The CDR3: CASSEGGGRDNEQFF. In nucleotides, the CDR3 is TGCGCCAGCAGTGAGGGAGGGGGGCGAGACAATGAGCAGTTCTTC.

This clonotype showed up many times. This chain joins TRBV10-3 and TRBJ2-7; 13 positions agree with TRBD2. Germline V CDR1 and CDR2: ENHRY, SYGVKD. Trimming took 0 bases from V and 7 from J; bases not matched to a gene: 9. The CDR3 totals 17 residues. The CDR3 region is CAISESPGLAGAGEQYV. As DNA, the CDR3 is TGTGCCATCAGTGAGTCTCCTGGACTAGCGGGAGCGGGGGAGCAGTACGTC.